The entry below describes one TCR beta chain. Its target is unknown. Universal primer sites and UMIs were introduced during 5'RACE template-switching synthesis of TCR cDNA. TCRdb re-called the 5' RACE reads through MiXCR, storing one row per CDR3 protein. Among about 300,000 distinct CDR3 sequences listed, approximately 3.9% were seen once. The data are from a study of T cells after yellow fever vaccination. Study conclusions and caveats: Subsequent booster samples again held most clones from primary vaccination (under 98% CD4, about 90% CD8). It was a small share of clonotypes that appeared in both CD4 and CD8 compartments.

The CDR3 has 14 residues. The germline V gene has CDR1 LGHDT and CDR2 YNNKEL (reference sequence). The ends were cut back, 4 bases at V and 7 bases at J, with 16 bases in the middle. The chain has TRBV3-1 and TRBJ2-5, with D maybe TRBD2 (6 bases). The sequences come from PBMCs, collected 5 days after the yellow fever booster vaccination. This sequence was found in a man between 18 and 35 years old who received the YFV17D yellow fever vaccine. The CDR3 region is CASSPGTDGRTQYF. The CDR3 nucleotides are TGTGCCAGCAGCCCCGGGACTGACGGGAGGACCCAGTACTTC.